The clone carrying this TCR beta chain was picked up a small number of times. Its antigen is not identified. These data come from a study of OX40 agonist ivuxolimab in advanced cancers. Study in general: In three patients, partial responses were observed, one with hepatocellular carcinoma and two with cutaneous melanoma.

Study-wide results and caveats: Clonal expansion from baseline to week 6 occurred in both CD4+ and CD8+ T cells.

Method: immunoSEQ multiplex PCR; TCRdb's copy keeps in-frame clones and lacks some. This sample has 60,000 to 75,000 clones, with over 70% found just once. From germline, CDR1 is SGHTA and CDR2 FQGTGA. The trim removed 6 bases at V and 10 bases at J, leaving 7 bases unmatched. The CDR3 spans 12 residues. The material sequenced was CD4+ or CD8+ T cells sorted from blood, taken in a trial of the OX40 agonist ivuxolimab. This sequence was found in an adult with an advanced solid tumor such as melanoma, head and neck, liver or kidney cancer. The V call is TRBV7-3, the J call TRBJ1-1; 8 bases map to TRBD1. CDR3 residues: CASRLTGGRAFF. The CDR3 region has the DNA TGTGCCAGCAGACTAACAGGGGGAAGAGCTTTCTTT.